This T cell receptor (beta chain) was retrieved from a study of beta chain features in type 1 diabetes. Study results and caveats: Because the template was cDNA, high-expressing cells might be over-represented. Insertions were fewer and deletions more numerous at VDJ junctions in type 1 diabetes patients. For Type 1 diabetes patients, all four CD4+ subsets carried TCRB CDR3s that were moderately but significantly shorter.

The authors reverse transcribed all of the isolated RNA, so sequencing captured expressed TCRB transcripts. The protocol was immunoSEQ multiplex PCR, while the TCRdb copy is restricted to in-frame clones and leaves out a portion. The sample yields about 650,000 clones, around 12% seen once. One heparinised blood draw averaging around 0.12 L was given by each donor. The authors sorted CD4+ naive, central memory, regulatory and stem cell-like memory cells via CD45RO/CCR7/CD25/CD127/CD95/CD27. The sample holds a few counts of this clone. As yet, its antigen is unknown. Per the germline V gene, CDR1 is SGDLS and CDR2 is YYNGEE. This CDR3 contains 15 residues. V gave up 8 bases and J gave up 4 bases, with 19 bases separating them.

The sample consisted of naive CD4+ T cells from blood. The clonotype originates from a man younger than 45 with type 1 diabetes. This chain uses TRBV9 with TRBJ2-1; tentative D call: TRBD2 (7 bases). CDR3 amino acids: CASGFGGGHYNEQFF. In DNA form, the CDR3 reads TGTGCCAGTGGCTTTGGCGGGGGCCATTACAATGAGCAGTTCTTC.